The source of this TCR beta chain is a study of immune evolution from preneoplasia to lung adenocarcinoma. Per germline, CDR1 MNHNY and CDR2 SVGAGI (reference sequence). CDR3 length: 14 residues. The V and J ends lost 0 bases and 12 bases, in that order; junction bases with no gene match: 9. On this clone itself: No antigen is known for it.

Findings of the study overall: Compared with EGFR-mutant or double wild-type lesions, KRAS-mutant nodules were more clonal. Clonality was highest in normal lung, lower in later-stage lesions apparently.

TCRdb's copy holds only in-frame clones and misses some; the assay was immunoSEQ multiplex PCR. The sample holds more than 6,500 clones, 70% to 80% seen once. Between about 2014 and 2018, patients underwent resection in Japan or China. What was sequenced was FFPE minimally invasive lung adenocarcinoma tissue. The source of this sequence is a donor older than 65 with lung adenocarcinoma. The chain couples TRBV6-6 to TRBJ1-2; 8 nucleotides match TRBD1. CDR3 in DNA: TGTGCCAGCAGTTACTCTACGGAGGACAGGGCACACACCTTC. This translates into CASSYSTEDRAHTF.